The rows below give T cell receptor beta chains drawn from one sample of a study of cytomegalovirus exposure and HLA in healthy donors. The data were produced by immunoSEQ multiplex PCR, yet TCRdb's version contains in-frame clones alone and is incomplete. This sample lists 55,000 to 85,000 clones; its ten largest clones have 2.4%. Sequenced material: PBMCs. These receptors were obtained from a female donor in good health and CMV-seropositive. CDR3s include the opening cysteine and the closing phenylalanine or tryptophan. Each record gives: V gene, J gene, D gene, CDR3 protein, CDR3 DNA. D genes are given only for firm matches.

v_gene: TRBV28
j_gene: TRBJ2-5
d_gene: TRBD2
CDR3aa: CASSLLAGVSKTQYF
CDR3nt: TGTGCCAGCAGTTTATTAGCGGGAGTCTCGAAGACCCAGTACTTC

v_gene: TRBV4-2
j_gene: TRBJ2-7
d_gene: TRBD2
CDR3aa: CASSQFREGLYEQYF
CDR3nt: TGTGCCAGCAGCCAATTCCGGGAGGGCCTCTACGAGCAGTACTTC

v_gene: TRBV27
j_gene: TRBJ1-2
d_gene: TRBD1
CDR3aa: CASSLTTGQGSLYGYTF
CDR3nt: TGTGCCAGCAGTTTAACAACCGGACAGGGATCCCTCTATGGCTACACCTTC

v_gene: TRBV7-2
j_gene: TRBJ1-2
d_gene: TRBD1
CDR3aa: CASTTGISDYGYTF
CDR3nt: TGTGCCAGCACGACAGGGATCTCGGACTATGGCTACACCTTC

v_gene: TRBV14
j_gene: TRBJ2-1
d_gene: TRBD1
CDR3aa: CASSQVGQLSYNEQFF
CDR3nt: TGTGCCAGCAGCCAAGTGGGACAGCTTTCCTACAATGAGCAGTTCTTC

v_gene: TRBV5-1
j_gene: TRBJ2-2
d_gene: TRBD1
CDR3aa: CATGGQDTGELFF
CDR3nt: TGCGCCACTGGAGGACAGGACACCGGGGAGCTGTTTTTT

v_gene: TRBV18
j_gene: TRBJ1-1
d_gene: -
CDR3aa: CASSPMNTETMNTEAFF
CDR3nt: TGTGCCAGCTCACCAATGAACACAGAGACCATGAACACTGAAGCTTTCTTT

v_gene: TRBV6-1
j_gene: TRBJ2-7
d_gene: -
CDR3aa: CASSETGSYEQYF
CDR3nt: TGTGCCAGCAGTGAAACAGGGAGCTACGAGCAGTACTTC

v_gene: TRBV29-1
j_gene: TRBJ2-5
d_gene: TRBD1
CDR3aa: CSVLQQGKTQYF
CDR3nt: TGCAGCGTCCTCCAACAGGGGAAGACCCAGTACTTC

v_gene: TRBV14
j_gene: TRBJ2-3
d_gene: TRBD2
CDR3aa: CASSRGGPPDTQYF
CDR3nt: TGTGCCAGCAGCCGCGGGGGGCCCCCGGATACGCAGTATTTT

v_gene: TRBV7-7
j_gene: TRBJ2-1
d_gene: -
CDR3aa: CASSFRSADEQFF
CDR3nt: TGTGCTAGCAGCTTTCGGTCCGCGGATGAGCAGTTCTTC

v_gene: TRBV6-5
j_gene: TRBJ1-5
d_gene: TRBD1
CDR3aa: CASRLGGQGQPQHF
CDR3nt: TGTGCCAGCAGACTAGGGGGCCAGGGTCAGCCCCAGCATTTT

v_gene: TRBV2
j_gene: TRBJ2-7
d_gene: TRBD2
CDR3aa: CASSGTSGDTYEQYF
CDR3nt: TGTGCCAGCAGTGGGACTAGCGGGGACACCTACGAGCAGTACTTC

v_gene: TRBV6-1
j_gene: TRBJ2-1
d_gene: TRBD2
CDR3aa: CASDLAGVYNEQFF
CDR3nt: TGTGCCAGCGATCTAGCGGGAGTATACAATGAGCAGTTCTTC

v_gene: TRBV6-7
j_gene: TRBJ2-5
d_gene: TRBD2
CDR3aa: CASSYRPQLAGEGETQYF
CDR3nt: TGTGCCAGCAGTTACCGACCCCAACTAGCGGGAGAGGGAGAGACCCAGTACTTC

v_gene: TRBV28
j_gene: TRBJ2-3
d_gene: TRBD1
CDR3aa: CASSLGTAGTDTQYF
CDR3nt: TGTGCCAGCAGTTTAGGGACAGCCGGCACAGATACGCAGTATTTT

v_gene: TRBV6-5
j_gene: TRBJ1-1
d_gene: -
CDR3aa: CASSEHRNTEAFF
CDR3nt: TGTGCCAGCAGCGAACACCGGAACACTGAAGCTTTCTTT

v_gene: TRBV30
j_gene: TRBJ1-2
d_gene: -
CDR3aa: CAWSVHGNYGYTF
CDR3nt: TGTGCCTGGAGTGTACACGGGAACTATGGCTACACCTTC

v_gene: TRBV14
j_gene: TRBJ1-2
d_gene: TRBD1
CDR3aa: CASSQGTAIYGYTF
CDR3nt: TGTGCCAGCAGCCAGGGGACAGCCATCTATGGCTACACCTTC

v_gene: TRBV5-6
j_gene: TRBJ2-2
d_gene: TRBD2
CDR3aa: CASSLGLAGGAGELFF
CDR3nt: TGTGCCAGCAGCTTGGGACTAGCGGGAGGGGCCGGGGAGCTGTTTTTT

v_gene: TRBV7-9
j_gene: TRBJ1-2
d_gene: TRBD1
CDR3aa: CASSYGQALNYGYTF
CDR3nt: TGTGCCAGCAGCTACGGACAGGCCCTGAACTATGGCTACACCTTC

v_gene: TRBV18
j_gene: TRBJ1-5
d_gene: -
CDR3aa: CASSRQEQGAQHF
CDR3nt: TGTGCCAGCTCACGACAGGAGCAGGGAGCCCAGCATTTT

v_gene: TRBV4-1
j_gene: TRBJ1-1
d_gene: -
CDR3aa: CASSQGVAFTMNTEAFF
CDR3nt: TGCGCCAGCAGCCAAGGGGTAGCTTTCACAATGAACACTGAAGCTTTCTTT

v_gene: TRBV7-2
j_gene: TRBJ2-7
d_gene: -
CDR3aa: CASSFNYEQYF
CDR3nt: TGTGCCAGCAGCTTCAATTACGAGCAGTACTTC

v_gene: TRBV27
j_gene: TRBJ1-6
d_gene: -
CDR3aa: CASSLFNGNSPLHF
CDR3nt: TGTGCCAGCAGTTTATTTAACGGGAATTCACCCCTCCACTTT

v_gene: TRBV5-1
j_gene: TRBJ2-7
d_gene: -
CDR3aa: CASSSGHNPYEQYF
CDR3nt: TGCGCCAGCAGCTCAGGGCACAACCCCTACGAGCAGTACTTC

v_gene: TRBV19
j_gene: TRBJ2-7
d_gene: TRBD1
CDR3aa: CASSMTGGPQYEQYF
CDR3nt: TGTGCCAGTAGTATGACAGGGGGCCCTCAATACGAGCAGTACTTC

v_gene: TRBV19
j_gene: TRBJ1-2
d_gene: -
CDR3aa: CASSHPAGGASSSYGYTF
CDR3nt: TGTGCCAGTAGCCACCCTGCGGGGGGCGCATCCTCGAGCTATGGCTACACCTTC

v_gene: TRBV5-6
j_gene: TRBJ2-5
d_gene: -
CDR3aa: CASSYRSPQETQYF
CDR3nt: TGTGCCAGCAGTTACAGGTCACCCCAAGAGACCCAGTACTTC

v_gene: TRBV4-1
j_gene: TRBJ2-7
d_gene: -
CDR3aa: CASSLTRGTLGEQYF
CDR3nt: TGCGCCAGCAGCCTCACCAGGGGCACCTTAGGCGAGCAGTACTTC

v_gene: TRBV4-3
j_gene: TRBJ1-2
d_gene: -
CDR3aa: CASSQDGVFGYTF
CDR3nt: TGCGCCAGCAGCCAAGACGGGGTGTTCGGCTACACCTTC

v_gene: TRBV7-3
j_gene: TRBJ2-3
d_gene: -
CDR3aa: CASSFPRDTDTQYF
CDR3nt: TGTGCCAGCAGCTTCCCGCGGGACACAGATACGCAGTATTTT

v_gene: TRBV7-3
j_gene: TRBJ1-1
d_gene: TRBD1
CDR3aa: CASSPRGRLDTEAFF
CDR3nt: TGTGCCAGCAGTCCCAGGGGGCGCTTGGACACTGAAGCTTTCTTT

v_gene: TRBV6-1
j_gene: TRBJ1-6
d_gene: TRBD1
CDR3aa: CASTDRVDSPLHF
CDR3nt: TGTGCCAGCACTGACAGGGTAGATTCACCCCTCCACTTT

v_gene: TRBV5-4
j_gene: TRBJ1-4
d_gene: TRBD1
CDR3aa: CASSRDSPATNEKLFF
CDR3nt: TGTGCCAGCAGCAGGGACAGTCCAGCAACTAATGAAAAACTGTTTTTT

v_gene: TRBV5-1
j_gene: TRBJ1-2
d_gene: -
CDR3aa: CASSLGSGFSYGYTF
CDR3nt: TGCGCCAGCAGCTTGGGGTCAGGGTTTTCCTATGGCTACACCTTC

v_gene: TRBV25-1
j_gene: TRBJ1-2
d_gene: -
CDR3aa: CASSFLKSGGADGYTF
CDR3nt: TGTGCCAGCAGTTTCTTAAAGTCGGGGGGAGCTGACGGCTACACCTTC

v_gene: TRBV7-9
j_gene: TRBJ2-2
d_gene: TRBD1
CDR3aa: CASSLRTGFGTGELFF
CDR3nt: TGTGCCAGCAGCTTACGGACAGGGTTTGGCACCGGGGAGCTGTTTTTT

v_gene: TRBV5-5
j_gene: TRBJ1-1
d_gene: -
CDR3aa: CASSLSTVLMNTEAFF
CDR3nt: TGTGCCAGCAGCTTGTCGACAGTACTTATGAACACTGAAGCTTTCTTT

v_gene: TRBV5-4
j_gene: TRBJ1-6
d_gene: TRBD1
CDR3aa: CATVDRGRDLGSALHF
CDR3nt: TGTGCCACCGTTGACAGGGGGCGCGATCTTGGGTCGGCCCTCCACTTT

v_gene: TRBV5-6
j_gene: TRBJ2-7
d_gene: -
CDR3aa: CASSLGQPGNEQYF
CDR3nt: TGTGCCAGCAGCTTGGGACAGCCCGGAAACGAGCAGTACTTC

v_gene: TRBV18
j_gene: TRBJ2-7
d_gene: TRBD1
CDR3aa: CASSTGTGVYEQYF
CDR3nt: TGTGCCAGCTCCACCGGGACAGGCGTCTACGAGCAGTACTTC

v_gene: TRBV7-9
j_gene: TRBJ1-3
d_gene: TRBD1
CDR3aa: CASSLDTGTGGVGNTIYF
CDR3nt: TGTGCCAGCAGCTTAGATACCGGGACAGGGGGCGTCGGAAACACCATATATTTT

v_gene: TRBV5-6
j_gene: TRBJ2-7
d_gene: -
CDR3aa: CASSQGTNYEQYF
CDR3nt: TGTGCCAGCAGCCAGGGGACAAACTACGAGCAGTACTTC

v_gene: TRBV28
j_gene: TRBJ1-2
d_gene: -
CDR3aa: CASSLVYDGYTF
CDR3nt: TGTGCCAGCAGTTTAGTCTACGATGGCTACACCTTC

v_gene: TRBV19
j_gene: TRBJ2-3
d_gene: -
CDR3aa: CASRNAQGDTQYF
CDR3nt: TGTGCCAGTAGAAATGCCCAGGGCGATACGCAGTATTTT

v_gene: TRBV6-5
j_gene: TRBJ2-7
d_gene: -
CDR3aa: CASSNLERSSYEQYF
CDR3nt: TGTGCCAGCAGCAACTTAGAAAGGAGCTCCTACGAGCAGTACTTC

v_gene: TRBV4-2
j_gene: TRBJ2-1
d_gene: -
CDR3aa: CASSQDLESSSYNEQFF
CDR3nt: TGTGCCAGCAGCCAAGATCTGGAGTCTAGCTCCTACAATGAGCAGTTCTTC

v_gene: TRBV7-9
j_gene: TRBJ2-1
d_gene: TRBD1
CDR3aa: CASSPKEPGQGFLNEQFF
CDR3nt: TGTGCCAGCAGCCCAAAAGAGCCGGGACAGGGGTTTCTCAATGAGCAGTTCTTC

v_gene: TRBV6-4
j_gene: TRBJ2-1
d_gene: -
CDR3aa: CASSDPGLHNEQFF
CDR3nt: TGTGCCAGCAGTGATCCGGGACTTCACAATGAGCAGTTCTTC

v_gene: TRBV5-1
j_gene: TRBJ2-3
d_gene: TRBD1
CDR3aa: CASSLTYGTGVTDTQYF
CDR3nt: TGCGCCAGCAGCTTGACGTACGGGACAGGGGTTACAGATACGCAGTATTTT

v_gene: TRBV28
j_gene: TRBJ1-1
d_gene: TRBD1
CDR3aa: CASGGQALNTEAFF
CDR3nt: TGTGCCAGCGGAGGACAGGCGTTGAACACTGAAGCTTTCTTT

v_gene: TRBV2
j_gene: TRBJ2-3
d_gene: TRBD2
CDR3aa: CASRGTSGSTDTQYF
CDR3nt: TGTGCCAGCAGAGGGACTAGCGGGAGCACAGATACGCAGTATTTT

v_gene: TRBV6-5
j_gene: TRBJ2-7
d_gene: TRBD1
CDR3aa: CASSYSPGQGYEQYF
CDR3nt: TGTGCCAGCAGTTACTCGCCGGGACAGGGCTACGAGCAGTACTTC

v_gene: TRBV6-5
j_gene: TRBJ1-3
d_gene: TRBD1
CDR3aa: CASSSRDRGLGNTIYF
CDR3nt: TGTGCCAGCAGTTCGAGGGACAGGGGGCTTGGAAACACCATATATTTT